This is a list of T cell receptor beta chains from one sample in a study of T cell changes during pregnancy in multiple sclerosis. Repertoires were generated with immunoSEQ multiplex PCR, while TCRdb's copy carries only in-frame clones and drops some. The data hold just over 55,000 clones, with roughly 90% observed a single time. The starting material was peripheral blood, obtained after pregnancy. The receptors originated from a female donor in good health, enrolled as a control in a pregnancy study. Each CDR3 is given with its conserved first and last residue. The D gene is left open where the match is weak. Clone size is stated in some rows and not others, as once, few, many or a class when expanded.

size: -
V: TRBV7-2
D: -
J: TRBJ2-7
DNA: TGTGCCAGCAGCTTAGCTCCCCCCGCAAGCCCGTATTACGAGCAGTACTTC
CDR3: CASSLAPPASPYYEQYF

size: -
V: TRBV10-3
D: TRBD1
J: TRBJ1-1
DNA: TGTGCCATCAGTGAGGGACAGGGGGCAACTGAAGCTTTCTTT
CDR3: CAISEGQGATEAFF

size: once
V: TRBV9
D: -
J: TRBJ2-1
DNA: TGTGCCAGCAGCGCAGGGGGGTGGGGTGGCACGAATGAGCAGTTCTTC
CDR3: CASSAGGWGGTNEQFF

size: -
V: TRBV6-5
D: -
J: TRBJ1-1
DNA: TGTGCCAGCAGCTACGCCTCGACAGGGAACACTGAAGCTTTCTTT
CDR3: CASSYASTGNTEAFF

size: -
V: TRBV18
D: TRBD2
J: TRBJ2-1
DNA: TGTGCCAGCTCACCCGTCAGGGCTAGCGGGGCGAGCTCCTACAATGAGCAGTTCTTC
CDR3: CASSPVRASGASSYNEQFF

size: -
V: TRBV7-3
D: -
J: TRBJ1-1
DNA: TGTGCCAGCAGCTTAGACAGAGAGAACACTGAAGCTTTCTTT
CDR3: CASSLDRENTEAFF

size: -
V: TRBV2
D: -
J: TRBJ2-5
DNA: TGTGCCAGCAGTCAGACAGGCTTAGACGGGGAGACCCAGTACTTC
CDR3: CASSQTGLDGETQYF

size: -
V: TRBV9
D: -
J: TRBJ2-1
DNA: TGTGCCAGCAGCCCAAGGGGAGGGGGGTTAAGGAATGAGCAGTTCTTC
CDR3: CASSPRGGGLRNEQFF

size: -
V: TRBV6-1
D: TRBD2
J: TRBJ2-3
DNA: TGTGCCAGCGGAAGCGGGGGGCCGTCCACAGATACGCAGTATTTT
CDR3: CASGSGGPSTDTQYF

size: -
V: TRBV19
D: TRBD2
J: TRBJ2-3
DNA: TGTGCCAGCATGCCCAGCGGGAGGGGTACAGATACGCAGTATTTT
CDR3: CASMPSGRGTDTQYF

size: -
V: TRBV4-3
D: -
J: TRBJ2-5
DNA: TGCGCCAGCAGCCAAGCATCCTCGGGTGGACTGGGCTCGGAGACCCAGTACTTC
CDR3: CASSQASSGGLGSETQYF

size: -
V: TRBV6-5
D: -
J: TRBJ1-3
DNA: TGTGCCAGCAGTTACTCCCCAGGGTCTGGAAACACCATATATTTT
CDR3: CASSYSPGSGNTIYF

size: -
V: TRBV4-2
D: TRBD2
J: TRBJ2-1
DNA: TGTGCCAGCAGCCCAGACGGGGGGTTTTCCTACAATGAGCAGTTCTTC
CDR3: CASSPDGGFSYNEQFF

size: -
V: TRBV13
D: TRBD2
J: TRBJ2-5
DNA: TGTGCCAGCAGCCCCCGGGAAGCGGGGGTTCAAGAGACCCAGTACTTC
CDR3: CASSPREAGVQETQYF

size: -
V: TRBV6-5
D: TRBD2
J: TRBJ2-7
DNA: TGTGCCAGCAGTTACCGGACTAGCGGGAGGGGTTACGAGCAGTACTTC
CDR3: CASSYRTSGRGYEQYF

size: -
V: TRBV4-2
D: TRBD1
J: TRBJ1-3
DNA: TGTGCCAGCAGCCCGAGGGGGAGCGGGACAGGGACCTCTGGAAACACCATATATTTT
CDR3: CASSPRGSGTGTSGNTIYF

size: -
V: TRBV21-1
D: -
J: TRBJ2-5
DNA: TGTGCCAGCAGGCATCAGGGGGCCAGGTACTTC
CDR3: CASRHQGARYF

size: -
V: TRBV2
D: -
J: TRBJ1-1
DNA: TGTGCCAGCAGTGAGGCAGGGAACACTGAAGCTTTCTTT
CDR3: CASSEAGNTEAFF

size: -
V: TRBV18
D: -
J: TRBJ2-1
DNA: TGTGCCAGCTCACCAGGACAGTTCGATGAGCAGTTCTTC
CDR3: CASSPGQFDEQFF

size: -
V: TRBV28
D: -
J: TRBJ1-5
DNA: TGTGCCAGCAGATGGGGGGGGGCCCAGCATTTT
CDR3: CASRWGGAQHF

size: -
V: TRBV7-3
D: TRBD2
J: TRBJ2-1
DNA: TGTGCCAGCAGCGTACTAGCGGGGGCAGACGGTGAGCAGTTCTTC
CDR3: CASSVLAGADGEQFF

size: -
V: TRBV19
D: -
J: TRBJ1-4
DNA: TGTGCCAGTAGTGACAGTCCTAATGAAAAACTGTTTTTT
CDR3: CASSDSPNEKLFF

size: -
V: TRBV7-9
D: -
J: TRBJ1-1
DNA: TGTGCCAGCAGCTCCCGGGGAGTTAAGAACACTGAAGCTTTCTTT
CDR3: CASSSRGVKNTEAFF

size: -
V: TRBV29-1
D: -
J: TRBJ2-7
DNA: TGCAGCGTTGAATACAACTACGAGCAGTACTTC
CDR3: CSVEYNYEQYF

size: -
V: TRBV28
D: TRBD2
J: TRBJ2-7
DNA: TGTGCCAGCAGTCCTTGGACTAGCACTACCGCTGGCTACGAGCAGTACTTC
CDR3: CASSPWTSTTAGYEQYF

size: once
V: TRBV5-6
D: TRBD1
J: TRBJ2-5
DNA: TGTGCCAGCAGCTTGGGGACAGGGTGGATCGTCGAGACCCAGTACTTC
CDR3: CASSLGTGWIVETQYF

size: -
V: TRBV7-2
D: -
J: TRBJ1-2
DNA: TGTGCCAGCAGCTTAAGCCCCGGGGGCTATGGCTACACCTTC
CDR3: CASSLSPGGYGYTF

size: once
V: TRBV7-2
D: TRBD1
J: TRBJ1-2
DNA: TGTGCCAGCAGCTGGGGACAGGGTGGCTACACCTTC
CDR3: CASSWGQGGYTF

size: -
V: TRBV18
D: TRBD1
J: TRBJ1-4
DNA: TGTGCCAGCTCACCCCCTACCGGGACAGTCGAAAAACTGTTTTTT
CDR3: CASSPPTGTVEKLFF

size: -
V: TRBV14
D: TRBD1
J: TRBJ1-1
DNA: TGTGCCAGCAGCCAACAGGGGGAATTCGGAACTGAAGCTTTCTTT
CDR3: CASSQQGEFGTEAFF